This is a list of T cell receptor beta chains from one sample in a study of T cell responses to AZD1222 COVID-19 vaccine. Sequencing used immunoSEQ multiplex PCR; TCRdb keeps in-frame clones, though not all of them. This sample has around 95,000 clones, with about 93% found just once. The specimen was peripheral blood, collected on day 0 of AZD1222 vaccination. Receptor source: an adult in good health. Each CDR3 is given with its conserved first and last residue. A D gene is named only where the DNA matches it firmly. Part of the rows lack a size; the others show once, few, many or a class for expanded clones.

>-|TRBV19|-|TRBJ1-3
CASTLDGPQSSGNTIYF
TGTGCCAGTACCCTAGACGGACCGCAAAGCTCTGGAAACACCATATATTTT
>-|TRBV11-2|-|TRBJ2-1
CASTPSGDEQFF
TGTGCCAGCACCCCTTCGGGGGATGAGCAGTTCTTC
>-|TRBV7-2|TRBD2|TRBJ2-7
CASSLRTSGRAEQYF
TGTGCCAGCAGCTTAAGGACTAGCGGGAGGGCTGAGCAGTACTTC
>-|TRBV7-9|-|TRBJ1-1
CASSLAWDTEAFF
TGTGCCAGCAGCTTAGCCTGGGACACTGAAGCTTTCTTT
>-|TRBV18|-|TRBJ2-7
CASSLWAYEQYF
TGTGCCAGCTCCCTCTGGGCCTACGAGCAGTACTTC
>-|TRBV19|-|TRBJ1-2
CASSIHSYGYTF
TGTGCCAGTAGTATTCACAGCTATGGCTACACCTTC
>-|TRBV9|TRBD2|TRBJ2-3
CASSVGSGSTDTQYF
TGTGCCAGCAGCGTAGGTAGCGGGAGCACAGATACGCAGTATTTT
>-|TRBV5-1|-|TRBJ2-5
CASSLSPGDGQETQYF
TGCGCCAGCAGCTTGTCTCCCGGTGACGGGCAAGAGACCCAGTACTTC
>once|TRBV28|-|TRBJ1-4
CASREGEKLFF
TGTGCCAGCAGGGAGGGGGAAAAACTGTTTTTT
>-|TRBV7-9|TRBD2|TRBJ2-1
CASSPPGLAYNEQFF
TGTGCCAGCAGCCCTCCGGGACTAGCCTACAATGAGCAGTTCTTC
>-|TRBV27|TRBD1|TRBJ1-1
CASSSIRDSYLNTEAFF
TGTGCCAGCAGTAGTATCCGGGACAGCTACCTGAACACTGAAGCTTTCTTT
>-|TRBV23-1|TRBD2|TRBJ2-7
CASSQSLLAGADRYF
TGCGCCAGCAGTCAATCTCTTCTAGCGGGAGCAGACCGGTACTTC
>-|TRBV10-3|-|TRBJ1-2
CAIRDPGRLLSGYTF
TGTGCCATCAGGGACCCAGGGCGACTCCTTTCTGGCTACACCTTC
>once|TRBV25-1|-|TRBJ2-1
CASSDISGLASYNEQFF
TGTGCCAGCAGTGATATATCAGGGTTGGCATCTTACAATGAGCAGTTCTTC
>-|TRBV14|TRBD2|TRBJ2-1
CASSSVGSGSSYNEQFF
TGTGCCAGCAGCTCCGTTGGTAGCGGGAGCTCCTACAATGAGCAGTTCTTC
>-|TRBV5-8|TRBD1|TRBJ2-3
CASSLPNRGPSTDTQYF
TGTGCCAGCAGTCTCCCAAACAGGGGGCCGAGCACAGATACGCAGTATTTT
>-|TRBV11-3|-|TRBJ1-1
CASSIGPNTEAFF
TGTGCCAGCAGCATCGGGCCGAACACTGAAGCTTTCTTT